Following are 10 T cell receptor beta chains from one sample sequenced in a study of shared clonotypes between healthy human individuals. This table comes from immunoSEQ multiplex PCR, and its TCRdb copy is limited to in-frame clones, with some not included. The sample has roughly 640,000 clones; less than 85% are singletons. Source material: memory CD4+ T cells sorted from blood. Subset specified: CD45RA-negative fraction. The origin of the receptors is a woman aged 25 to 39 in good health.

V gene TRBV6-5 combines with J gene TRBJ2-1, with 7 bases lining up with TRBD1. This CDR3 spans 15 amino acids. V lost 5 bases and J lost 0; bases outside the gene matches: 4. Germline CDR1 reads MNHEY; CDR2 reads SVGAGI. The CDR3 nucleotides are TGTGCCAGCAGTGCACGGGACAGCTCCTACAATGAGCAGTTCTTC. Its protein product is CASSARDSSYNEQFF.

In DNA, the CDR3 is TGTGCCATTCGTGCGGACCCCAATGAGCAGTTCTTC. Translated, it gives CAIRADPNEQFF. The chain joins TRBV10-3 to TRBJ2-1, with no clear D. CDR3 length: 12 amino acids. Germline CDR1 ENHRY, CDR2 SYGVKD. Trimming left V 9 bases short and J 6 bases short, with 12 bases between.

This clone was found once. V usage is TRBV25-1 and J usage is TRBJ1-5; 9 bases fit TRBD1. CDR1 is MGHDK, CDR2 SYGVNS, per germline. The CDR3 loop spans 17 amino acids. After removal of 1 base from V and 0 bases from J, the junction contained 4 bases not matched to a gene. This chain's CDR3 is CASSELDRGLSNQPQHF. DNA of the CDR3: TGTGCCAGCAGTGAATTGGACAGGGGACTTAGCAATCAGCCCCAGCATTTT.

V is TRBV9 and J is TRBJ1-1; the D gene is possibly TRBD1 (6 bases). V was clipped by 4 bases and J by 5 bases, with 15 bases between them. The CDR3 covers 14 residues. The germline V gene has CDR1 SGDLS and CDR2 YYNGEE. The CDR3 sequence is CASSLGLQGTEAFF. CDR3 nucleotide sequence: TGTGCCAGCAGCTTGGGACTCCAGGGGACTGAAGCTTTCTTT.

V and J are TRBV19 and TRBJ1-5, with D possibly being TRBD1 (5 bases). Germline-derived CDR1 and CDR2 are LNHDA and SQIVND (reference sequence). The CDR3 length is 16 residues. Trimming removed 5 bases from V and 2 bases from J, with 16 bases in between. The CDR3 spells CASSPGRRAGNQPQHF. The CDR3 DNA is TGTGCCAGTAGTCCGGGACGGAGGGCGGGCAATCAGCCCCAGCATTTT. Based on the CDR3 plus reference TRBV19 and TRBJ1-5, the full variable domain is DGGITQSPKYLFRKEGQNVTLSCEQNLNHDAMYWYRQDPGQGLRLIYYSQIVNDFQKGDIAEGYSVSREKKESFPLTVTSAQKNPTAFYLCASSPGRRAGNQPQHFGDGTRLSIL.

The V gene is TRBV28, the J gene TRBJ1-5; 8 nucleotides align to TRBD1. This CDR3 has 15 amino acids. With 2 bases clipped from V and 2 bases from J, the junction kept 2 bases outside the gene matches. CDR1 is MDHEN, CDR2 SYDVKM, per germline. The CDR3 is CASSLQGARNQPQHF. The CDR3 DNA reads TGTGCCAGCAGTTTACAGGGGGCCCGCAATCAGCCCCAGCATTTT.

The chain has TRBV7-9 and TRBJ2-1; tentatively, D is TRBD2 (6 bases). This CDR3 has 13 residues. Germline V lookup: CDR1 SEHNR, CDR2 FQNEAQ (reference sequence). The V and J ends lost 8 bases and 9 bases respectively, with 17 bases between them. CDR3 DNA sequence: TGTGCCAGCTCCCTCCAGGAGGGGTCTGAGCAGTTCTTC. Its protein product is CASSLQEGSEQFF.

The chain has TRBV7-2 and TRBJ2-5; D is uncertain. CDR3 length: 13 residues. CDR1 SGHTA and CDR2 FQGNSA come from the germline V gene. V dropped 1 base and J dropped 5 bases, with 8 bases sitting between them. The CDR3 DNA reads TGTGCCAGCAGCTTAGAAGTGTTGGAGACCCAGTACTTC. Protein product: CASSLEVLETQYF.

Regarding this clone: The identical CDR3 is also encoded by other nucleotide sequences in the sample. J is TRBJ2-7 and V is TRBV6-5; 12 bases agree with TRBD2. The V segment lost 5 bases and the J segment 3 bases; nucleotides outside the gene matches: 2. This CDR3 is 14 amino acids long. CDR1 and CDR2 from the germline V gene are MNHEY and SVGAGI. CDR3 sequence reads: CASSTTSGSYEQYF. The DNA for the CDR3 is TGTGCCAGCAGTACGACTAGCGGGAGCTACGAGCAGTACTTC.

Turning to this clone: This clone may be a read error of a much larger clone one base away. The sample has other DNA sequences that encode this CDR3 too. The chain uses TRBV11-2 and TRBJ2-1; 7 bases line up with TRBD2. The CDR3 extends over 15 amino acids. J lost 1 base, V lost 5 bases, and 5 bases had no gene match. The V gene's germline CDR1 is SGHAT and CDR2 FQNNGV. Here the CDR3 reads CASSPQRDSYNEQFF. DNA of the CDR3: TGTGCCAGCAGCCCCCAGCGGGATTCCTACAATGAGCAGTTCTTC. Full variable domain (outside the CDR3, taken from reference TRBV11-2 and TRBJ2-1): EAGVAQSPRYKIIEKRQSVAFWCNPISGHATLYWYQQILGQGPKLLIQFQNNGVVDDSQLPKDRFSAERLKGVDSTLKIQPAKLEDSAVYLCASSPQRDSYNEQFFGPGTRLTVL.